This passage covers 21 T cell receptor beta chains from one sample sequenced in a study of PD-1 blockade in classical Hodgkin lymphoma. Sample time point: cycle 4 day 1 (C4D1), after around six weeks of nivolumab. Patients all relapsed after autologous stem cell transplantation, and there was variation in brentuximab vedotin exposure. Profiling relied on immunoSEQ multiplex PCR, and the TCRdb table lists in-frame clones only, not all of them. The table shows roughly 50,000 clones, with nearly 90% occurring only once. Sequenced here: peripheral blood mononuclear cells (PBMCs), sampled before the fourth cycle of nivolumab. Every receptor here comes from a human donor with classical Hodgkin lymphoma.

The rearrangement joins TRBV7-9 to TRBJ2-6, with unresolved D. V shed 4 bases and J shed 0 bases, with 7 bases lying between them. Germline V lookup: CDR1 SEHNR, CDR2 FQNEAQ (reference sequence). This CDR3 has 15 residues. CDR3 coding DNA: TGTGCCAGCAGCTCCCTCCCCTCTGGGGCCAACGTCCTGACTTTC. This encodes CASSSLPSGANVLTF. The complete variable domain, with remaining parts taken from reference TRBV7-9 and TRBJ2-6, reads DTGVSQNPRHKITKRGQNVTFRCDPISEHNRLYWYRQTLGQGPEFLTYFQNEAQLEKSRLLSDRFSAERPKGSFSTLEIQRTEQGDSAMYLCASSSLPSGANVLTFGAGSRLTVL.

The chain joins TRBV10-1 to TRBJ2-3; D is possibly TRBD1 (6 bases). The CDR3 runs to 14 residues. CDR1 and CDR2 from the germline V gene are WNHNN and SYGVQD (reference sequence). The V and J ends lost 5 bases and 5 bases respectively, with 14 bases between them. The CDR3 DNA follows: TGCGCCAGCAGTTCAGACAGGACCAGAGATACGCAGTATTTT. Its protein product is CASSSDRTRDTQYF.

As DNA, the CDR3 is TGTGCCAGCAGCTTAAGGCAGGGTCCAGTGGAGCAGTACTTC. It yields the protein CASSLRQGPVEQYF. The genes are TRBV7-6 and TRBJ2-7; TRBD1 is a possible D gene (5 bases). Between the trimmed V and J ends, which lost 2 bases and 7 bases, there was a span of 15 bases. Germline V gene data show CDR1 as SGHVS and CDR2 as FNYEAQ. This CDR3 has 14 amino acids.

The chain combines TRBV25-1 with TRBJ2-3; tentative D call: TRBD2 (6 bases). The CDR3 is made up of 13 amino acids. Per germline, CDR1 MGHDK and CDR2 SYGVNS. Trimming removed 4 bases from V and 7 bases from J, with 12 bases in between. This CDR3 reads CASSARTINTQYF. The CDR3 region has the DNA TGTGCCAGCAGTGCAAGGACTATTAATACGCAGTATTTT.

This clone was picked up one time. CDR3 in amino acids: CASSLTTGQLGYTF. DNA of the CDR3: TGTGCCAGCAGTTTGACAACGGGACAACTTGGCTACACCTTC. The chain recombines TRBV28 with TRBJ1-2; D might be TRBD1 (6 bases). The CDR3 contains 14 residues. Germline V CDR1 and CDR2: MDHEN, SYDVKM. V lost 3 bases and J 7 bases, leaving 15 bases between the germline ends.

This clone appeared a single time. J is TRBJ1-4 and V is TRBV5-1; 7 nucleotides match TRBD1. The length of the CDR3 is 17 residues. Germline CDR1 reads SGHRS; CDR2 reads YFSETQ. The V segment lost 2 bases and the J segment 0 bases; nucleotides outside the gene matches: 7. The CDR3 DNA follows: TGCGCCAGCAGCTTCCAAGGGGGCGCAGCAACTAATGAAAAACTGTTTTTT. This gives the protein CASSFQGGAATNEKLFF.

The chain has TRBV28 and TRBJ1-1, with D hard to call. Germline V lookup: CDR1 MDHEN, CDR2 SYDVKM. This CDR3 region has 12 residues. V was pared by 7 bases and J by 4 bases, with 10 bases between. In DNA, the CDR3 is TGTGCCAGCACACTTCTAGGCACTGAAGCTTTCTTT. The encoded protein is CASTLLGTEAFF.

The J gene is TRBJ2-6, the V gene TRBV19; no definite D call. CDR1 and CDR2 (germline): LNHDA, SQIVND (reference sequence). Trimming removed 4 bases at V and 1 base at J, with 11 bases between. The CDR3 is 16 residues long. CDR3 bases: TGTGCCAGTAGTACCCTCCTAGGTTCTGGGGCCAACGTCCTGACTTTC. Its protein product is CASSTLLGSGANVLTF.

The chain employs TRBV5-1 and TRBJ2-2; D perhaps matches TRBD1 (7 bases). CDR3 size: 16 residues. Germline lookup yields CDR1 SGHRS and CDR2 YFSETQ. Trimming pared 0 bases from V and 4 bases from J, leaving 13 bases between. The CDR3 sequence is CASSLGSGGPTGELFF. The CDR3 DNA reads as TGCGCCAGCAGCTTGGGGTCAGGGGGGCCCACCGGGGAGCTGTTTTTT.

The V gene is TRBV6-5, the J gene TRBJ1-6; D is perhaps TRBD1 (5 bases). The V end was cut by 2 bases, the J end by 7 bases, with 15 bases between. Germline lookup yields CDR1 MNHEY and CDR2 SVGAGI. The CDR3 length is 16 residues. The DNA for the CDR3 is TGTGCCAGCAGTTACGACCCTAGGGGCCCCAATTCACCCCTCCACTTT. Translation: CASSYDPRGPNSPLHF.

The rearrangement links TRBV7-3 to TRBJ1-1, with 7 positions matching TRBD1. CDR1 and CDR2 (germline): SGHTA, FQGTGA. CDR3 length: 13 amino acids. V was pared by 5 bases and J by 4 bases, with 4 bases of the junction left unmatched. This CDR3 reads CASSPQGGTEAFF. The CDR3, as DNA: TGTGCCAGCAGCCCCCAGGGGGGCACTGAAGCTTTCTTT.

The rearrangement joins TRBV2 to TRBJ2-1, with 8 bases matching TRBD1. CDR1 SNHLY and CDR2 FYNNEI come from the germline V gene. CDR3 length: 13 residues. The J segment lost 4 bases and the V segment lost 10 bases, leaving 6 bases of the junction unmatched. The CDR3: CAIPGQAYNEQFF. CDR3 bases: TGTGCCATCCCGGGACAGGCTTACAATGAGCAGTTCTTC.

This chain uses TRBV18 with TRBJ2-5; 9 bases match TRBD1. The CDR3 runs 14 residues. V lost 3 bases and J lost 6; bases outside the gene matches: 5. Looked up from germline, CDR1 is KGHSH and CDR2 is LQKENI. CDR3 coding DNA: TGTGCCAGCTCACCTTCGGGACAGGGAAAGACCCAGTACTTC. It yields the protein CASSPSGQGKTQYF.

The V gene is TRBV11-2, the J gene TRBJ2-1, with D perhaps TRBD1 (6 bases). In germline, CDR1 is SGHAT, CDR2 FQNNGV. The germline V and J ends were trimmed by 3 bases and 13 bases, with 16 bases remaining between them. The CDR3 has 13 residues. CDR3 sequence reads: CASSFLTTGQQFF. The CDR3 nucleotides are TGTGCCAGCAGCTTCCTTACGACAGGCCAACAGTTCTTC.

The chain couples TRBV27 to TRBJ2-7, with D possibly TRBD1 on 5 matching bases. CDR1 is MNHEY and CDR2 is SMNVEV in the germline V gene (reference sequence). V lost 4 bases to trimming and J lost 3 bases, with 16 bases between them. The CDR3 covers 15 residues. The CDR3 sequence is CASSYSDRGNYEQYF. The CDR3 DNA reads TGTGCCAGCAGTTACTCGGATAGGGGTAACTACGAGCAGTACTTC.

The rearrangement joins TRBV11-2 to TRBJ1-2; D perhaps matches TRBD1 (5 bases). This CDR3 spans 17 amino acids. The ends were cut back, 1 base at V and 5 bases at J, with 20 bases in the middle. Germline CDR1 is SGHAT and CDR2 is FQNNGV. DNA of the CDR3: TGTGCCAGCAGCTTAGTGGGGAGACAGAGCTTTAAGTATGGCTACACCTTC. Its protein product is CASSLVGRQSFKYGYTF. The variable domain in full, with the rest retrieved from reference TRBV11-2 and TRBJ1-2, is EAGVAQSPRYKIIEKRQSVAFWCNPISGHATLYWYQQILGQGPKLLIQFQNNGVVDDSQLPKDRFSAERLKGVDSTLKIQPAKLEDSAVYLCASSLVGRQSFKYGYTFGSGTRLTVV.

The chain's CDR3 is CASSNLAGGGTDTQYF. CDR3 coding DNA: TGTGCCAGCAGCAACTTAGCGGGAGGAGGCACAGATACGCAGTATTTT. This sequence joins TRBV21-1 and TRBJ2-3; whether TRBD2, the table's D call, matches the DNA was not checked. TRBV21-1 is labeled a pseudogene. The CDR3 covers 16 residues.

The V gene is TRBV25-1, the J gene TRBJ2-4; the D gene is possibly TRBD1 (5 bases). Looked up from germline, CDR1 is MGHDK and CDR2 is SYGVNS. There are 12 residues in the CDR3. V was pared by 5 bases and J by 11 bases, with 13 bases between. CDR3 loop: CASSSTGFLQYF. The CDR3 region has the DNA TGTGCCAGCAGTAGCACAGGATTCCTTCAGTACTTC.

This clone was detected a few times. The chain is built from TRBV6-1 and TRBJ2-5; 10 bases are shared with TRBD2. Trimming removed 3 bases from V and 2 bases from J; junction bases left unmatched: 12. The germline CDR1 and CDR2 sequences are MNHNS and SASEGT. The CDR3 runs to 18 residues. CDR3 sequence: CASSEALAGAAAQETQYF. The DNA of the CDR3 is TGTGCCAGCAGTGAGGCGCTAGCGGGAGCCGCGGCGCAAGAGACCCAGTACTTC.

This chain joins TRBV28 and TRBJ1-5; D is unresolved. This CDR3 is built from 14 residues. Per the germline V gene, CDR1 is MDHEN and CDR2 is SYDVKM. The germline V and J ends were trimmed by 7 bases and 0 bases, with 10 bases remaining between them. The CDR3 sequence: CASTFLGSNQPQHF. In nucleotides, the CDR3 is TGTGCCAGCACCTTTCTAGGTAGCAATCAGCCCCAGCATTTT.

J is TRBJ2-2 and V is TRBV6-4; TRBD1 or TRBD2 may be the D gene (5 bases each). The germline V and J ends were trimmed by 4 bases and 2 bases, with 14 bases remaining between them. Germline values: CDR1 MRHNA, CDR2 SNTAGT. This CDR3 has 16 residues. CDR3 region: CASSARDPPNTGELFF. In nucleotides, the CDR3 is TGTGCCAGCAGTGCCCGGGACCCTCCCAACACCGGGGAGCTGTTTTTT.